This entry is about one T cell receptor beta chain. This entry is derived from a study of blood T cell repertoires in COVID-19. The wider study: There were acute and convalescent COVID-19 samples, and they came from the United States, Italy and Spain.

V lost 6 bases and J 2 bases, leaving 13 bases between the germline ends. This CDR3 spans 14 amino acids. The germline CDR1 and CDR2 sequences are SNHLY and FYNNEI. Authors' processing steps: The authors estimated nucleated cell counts from reference gene primer amplification. Some clones are missing from TCRdb's copy, which holds only in-frame ones; the method was immunoSEQ multiplex PCR. The V and J calls and clone size are taken from that table; D and trimming were inferred from the DNA. The sample contains more than 250,000 clones, 88% of which appear only once. Sequences were obtained from PBMCs or T cells enriched from blood (not recorded which). The receptor comes from a woman in her 40s with acute COVID-19. The chain joins TRBV2 to TRBJ1-1, with D possibly being TRBD1 (6 bases). CDR3 bases: TGTGCCAGCAGCTTACAGGGAAGAAACACTGAAGCTTTCTTT. Translation: CASSLQGRNTEAFF. Together with reference TRBV2 and TRBJ1-1, the CDR3 gives the full variable domain: EPEVTQTPSHQVTQMGQEVILRCVPISNHLYFYWYRQILGQKVEFLVSFYNNEISEKSEIFDDQFSVERPDGSNFTLKIRSTKLEDSAMYFCASSLQGRNTEAFFGQGTRLTVV.